This is a list of T cell receptor beta chains from one sample in a study of T-cell memory formation after mild COVID-19. TCRdb re-derived calls from the 5' RACE reads in MiXCR, one entry per CDR3 protein. The table includes some 13,000 distinct CDR3 sequences, 9.5% to 15% detected once. The sequencing input was PBMCs or a T cell subset sorted from them (not recorded which). The receptors derive from an adult woman who had mild COVID-19 (a few samples of this study predate the infection). Cell type and time point are not known. Each CDR3 is given with its conserved first and last residue. The D gene is left open where the match is weak. Some rows mark clone size as missing; the rest say once, few, many or name a class of expanded clone.

J,size,D,V,CDR3,DNA
TRBJ2-1,many,-,TRBV20-1,CSASQRSFDVYEQFF,TGCAGTGCTAGCCAGAGATCGTTCGATGTCTATGAGCAGTTCTTC
TRBJ2-7,many,-,TRBV5-4,CASSLGAGLPRYEQYF,TGTGCCAGCAGCTTGGGGGCGGGACTCCCAAGATACGAGCAGTACTTC
TRBJ2-1,many,TRBD1,TRBV25-1,CASSEWDRLYNEQFF,TGTGCCAGCAGTGAATGGGACAGACTTTACAATGAGCAGTTCTTC
TRBJ1-2,many,-,TRBV9,CASSVVAYGYTF,TGTGCCAGCAGCGTAGTTGCCTATGGCTACACCTTC
TRBJ2-1,many,TRBD2,TRBV5-1,CASSFGGGTHNEQFF,TGCGCCAGCAGCTTTGGCGGGGGGACCCACAATGAGCAGTTCTTC
TRBJ2-7,many,-,TRBV4-2,CASSQESNWAGTYEQYF,TGTGCCAGCAGCCAAGAGTCCAACTGGGCGGGGACCTACGAGCAGTACTTC
TRBJ2-5,many,-,TRBV4-3,CASSPAGEETQYF,TGCGCCAGCAGCCCCGCAGGAGAAGAGACCCAGTACTTC
TRBJ2-1,medium-sized,TRBD2,TRBV20-1,CSASEGLAREQFF,TGCAGTGCTAGCGAGGGACTAGCTAGGGAGCAGTTCTTC
TRBJ1-2,-,TRBD1,TRBV6-5,CASSYSHRGTHGYTF,TGTGCCAGCAGTTACTCTCACAGGGGAACCCATGGCTACACCTTC
TRBJ2-1,many,TRBD2,TRBV7-9,CASSLLAGGGEQFF,TGTGCCAGCAGCTTACTAGCGGGAGGAGGTGAGCAGTTCTTC
TRBJ2-7,many,-,TRBV5-1,CASRPNQGQTYEQYF,TGCGCCAGCCGTCCTAACCAGGGGCAAACCTACGAGCAGTACTTC
TRBJ1-1,many,-,TRBV21-1,CASSKQEPGQGLEAFF,TGTGCCAGCAGCAAACAAGAACCGGGACAGGGGCTGGAAGCTTTCTTT
TRBJ2-2,-,-,TRBV20-1,CSAIRDASTGELFF,TGCAGTGCGATCCGGGATGCGAGCACCGGGGAGCTGTTTTTT
TRBJ1-1,many,TRBD1,TRBV7-9,CASSRLGQMNTEAFF,TGTGCCAGCAGCAGATTGGGACAGATGAACACTGAAGCTTTCTTT
TRBJ2-7,medium-sized,-,TRBV20-1,CSATPGALQGYEQYF,TGCAGTGCTACCCCCGGGGCCCTTCAGGGGTACGAGCAGTACTTC
TRBJ2-7,many,-,TRBV4-1,CASSQGLRLDYEQYF,TGCGCCAGCAGCCAAGGATTGAGGCTAGATTACGAGCAGTACTTC
TRBJ1-1,many,TRBD1,TRBV18,CASSHDRGNTEAFF,TGTGCCAGCTCACACGACAGGGGGAACACTGAAGCTTTCTTT
TRBJ2-1,many,TRBD2,TRBV7-7,CASSLETSGYNEQFF,TGTGCTAGCAGCTTAGAGACTAGCGGCTACAATGAGCAGTTCTTC
TRBJ2-3,-,-,TRBV30,CAWSVGVASKDTQYF,TGTGCCTGGAGTGTGGGGGTTGCGTCCAAAGATACGCAGTATTTT
TRBJ1-5,many,-,TRBV20-1,CSARPGSNQPQHF,TGCAGTGCTAGACCAGGGAGCAATCAGCCCCAGCATTTT
TRBJ2-1,many,TRBD2,TRBV2,CASRPGTSGRSGYNEQFF,TGTGCCAGCAGGCCCGGGACTAGCGGGAGGAGTGGCTACAATGAGCAGTTCTTC
TRBJ2-5,many,-,TRBV7-9,CASSPSPRETQYF,TGTGCCAGCAGCCCCTCCCCCAGAGAGACCCAGTACTTC
TRBJ2-3,once,-,TRBV20-1,CSARVGESTDTQYF,TGCAGTGCTAGAGTGGGGGAGAGCACAGATACGCAGTATTTT
TRBJ2-1,many,-,TRBV28,CASSFGRYLSYNEQFF,TGTGCCAGCAGTTTTGGCAGATACCTCTCCTACAATGAGCAGTTCTTC
TRBJ1-2,many,-,TRBV12-3/TRBV12-4,CASSPGADGYTF,TGTGCCAGCAGCCCCGGAGCGGATGGCTACACCTTC
TRBJ2-1,many,TRBD2,TRBV5-1,CASSLLSGGYNEQFF,TGCGCCAGCAGCTTGCTTAGCGGGGGGTACAATGAGCAGTTCTTC
TRBJ2-3,-,-,TRBV3-1,CASSQDRPRADTQYF,TGTGCCAGCAGCCAAGACCGGCCCCGGGCAGATACGCAGTATTTT
TRBJ2-3,-,-,TRBV12-5,CASGFPAAGPEDTQYF,TGTGCTAGTGGTTTCCCCGCGGCGGGACCCGAGGATACGCAGTATTTT
TRBJ2-7,many,-,TRBV20-1,CSARYSGDYEQYF,TGCAGTGCTAGATACTCGGGCGACTACGAGCAGTACTTC